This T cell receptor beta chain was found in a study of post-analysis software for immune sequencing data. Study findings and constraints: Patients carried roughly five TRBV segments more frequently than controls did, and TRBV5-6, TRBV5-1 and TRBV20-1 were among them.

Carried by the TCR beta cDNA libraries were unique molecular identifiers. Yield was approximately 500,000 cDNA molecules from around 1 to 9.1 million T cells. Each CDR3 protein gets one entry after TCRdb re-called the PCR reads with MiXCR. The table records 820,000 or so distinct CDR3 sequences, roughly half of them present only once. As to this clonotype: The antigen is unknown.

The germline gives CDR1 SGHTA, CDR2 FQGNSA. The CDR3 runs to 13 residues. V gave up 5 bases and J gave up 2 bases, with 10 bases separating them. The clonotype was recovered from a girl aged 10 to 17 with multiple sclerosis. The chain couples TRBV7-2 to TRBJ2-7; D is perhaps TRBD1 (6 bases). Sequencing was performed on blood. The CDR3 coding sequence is TGTGCCAGCAGCGGAAGGACAGCCTACGAGCAGTACTTC. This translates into CASSGRTAYEQYF.